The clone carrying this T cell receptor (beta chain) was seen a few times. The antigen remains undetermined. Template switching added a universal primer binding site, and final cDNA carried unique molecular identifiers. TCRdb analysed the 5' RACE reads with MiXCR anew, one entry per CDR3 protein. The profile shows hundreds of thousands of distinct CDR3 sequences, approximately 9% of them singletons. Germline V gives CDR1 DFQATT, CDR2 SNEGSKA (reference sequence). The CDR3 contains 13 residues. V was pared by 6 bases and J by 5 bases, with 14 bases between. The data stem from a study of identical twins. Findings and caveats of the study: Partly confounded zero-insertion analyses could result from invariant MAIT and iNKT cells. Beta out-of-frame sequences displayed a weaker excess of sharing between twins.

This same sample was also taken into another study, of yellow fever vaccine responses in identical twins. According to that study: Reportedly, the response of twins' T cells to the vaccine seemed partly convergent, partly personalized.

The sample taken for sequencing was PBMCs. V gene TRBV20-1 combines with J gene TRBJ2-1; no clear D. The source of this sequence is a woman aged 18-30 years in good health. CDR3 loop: CSANYDPNNEQFF. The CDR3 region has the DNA TGCAGTGCCAACTACGACCCAAACAATGAGCAGTTCTTC.